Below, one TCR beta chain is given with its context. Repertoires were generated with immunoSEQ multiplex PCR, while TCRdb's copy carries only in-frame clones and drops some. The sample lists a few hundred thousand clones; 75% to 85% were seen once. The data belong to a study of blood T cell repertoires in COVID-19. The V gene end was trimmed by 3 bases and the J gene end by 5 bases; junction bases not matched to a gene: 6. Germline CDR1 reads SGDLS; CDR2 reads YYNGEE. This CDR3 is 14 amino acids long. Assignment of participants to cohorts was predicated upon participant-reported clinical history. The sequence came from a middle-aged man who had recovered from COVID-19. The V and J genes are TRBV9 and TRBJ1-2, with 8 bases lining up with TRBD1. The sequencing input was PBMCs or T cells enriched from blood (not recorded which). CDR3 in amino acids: CASSGRRQGYGYTF. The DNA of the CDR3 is TGTGCCAGCAGCGGGAGGAGACAGGGGTATGGCTACACCTTC. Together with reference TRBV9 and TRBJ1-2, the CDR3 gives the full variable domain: DSGVTQTPKHLITATGQRVTLRCSPRSGDLSVYWYQQSLDQGLQFLIQYYNGEERAKGNILERFSAQQFPDLHSELNLSSLELGDSALYFCASSGRRQGYGYTFGSGTRLTVV.